This T cell receptor beta chain stems from a study of blood T cell repertoires in COVID-19 (TCRdb year 2020). For the study in its entirety: The collaborator samples originated in the United States, Italy and Spain and spanned the acute and convalescent phases of COVID-19. The material from the prospective study consisted of cDNA or gDNA derived from T cells, B-cell-depleted T cells, or PBMCs. Subjects who had been exposed to COVID-19, were actively infected with it, or had recovered from it provided the deeply sampled blood TCRbeta repertoires that made up the dataset. A freely available public database, intended as a resource for researchers studying the immune response to SARS-CoV-2, is where the repertoires were released. Samples were obtained from the ongoing ImmuneRACE study (first 160 participants) and from 1,254 subjects provided by 6 global collaborators. Sample metadata almost always included a de-identified subject ID, COVID-19 status, age in years and sex. HLA class I and class II types, where available, came from metadata supplied by the sample provider rather than from assay-based typing.

The full study reports these points: The quantity of clinical and demographic metadata differed by source and by participant and was supplied without curation.

Notes on this clone: The antigen it recognizes is unknown. The record has no base qualities; no much larger clone is one base away.

TCRbeta CDR3 regions were amplified from genomic DNA using the immunoSEQ Assay, a bias-controlled multiplex PCR. The original methods were these. The number of nucleated cells in each sample was estimated from the amplification of reference gene primers within the assay. To quantify the absolute abundance of each unique TCRbeta CDR3 rearrangement, sequence reads were collapsed and filtered. For each sample, productive Simpson clonality was calculated as the square root of Simpson's diversity index across productive rearrangements. TCRdb mirrors the immuneACCESS table, restricted to in-frame sequences. Some clones are absent from its copies; in checked studies, under half trace to an unresolved V gene, and the reason for the others is unknown. From that table come the V and J calls and clone size; the DNA was used to work out D and trimming. The sample includes over 60,000 clones, with approximately 86% observed a single time. The top ten clones comprise roughly 1% of the sample.

The collaborating institutions used their own protocols to collect whole blood in K2EDTA tubes. For TCRbeta analysis, collaborators shipped samples as frozen whole blood, isolated PBMCs, or DNA extracted from either of those sample types. The junction carries 9 bases between V and J, which are trimmed by 7 bases and 2 bases respectively. The germline V gene encodes CDR1 MNHEY and CDR2 SVGAGI. The CDR3 starts with the cysteine, ends with the phenylalanine, and has 13 residues. The retained sequence is limited to the CDR3, 39 bases, with the frame set at the first base. Recombination linked TRBV6-5 to TRBJ2-1; the D gene is possibly TRBD1, with 6 bases matching. The specimen was peripheral blood. The TCR sequence derives from a man aged 65 to 79 with acute or convalescent COVID-19. CDR3 region: CASNRAAYNEQFF. The DNA is as follows: TGTGCCAGCAACAGGGCCGCCTACAATGAGCAGTTCTTC.